This T cell receptor (beta chain) comes out of a study of cytomegalovirus exposure and HLA in healthy donors. About the study: It was reported in a later analysis that the same platform had been used for the roughly 130 validation repertoires as for the approximately 730 first-cohort repertoires. Overall study results and limits: Investigators reported approximately 170 TCR beta chains as tied to cytomegalovirus.

TCRdb keeps only in-frame clones here, not all; method: immunoSEQ multiplex PCR. The table shows about 140,000 clones, with almost 85% occurring only once. Separation from the roughly 700-subject first cohort characterized the roughly 130-subject validation cohort, to which the donors belonged. For this clone: Its target is unknown.

The CDR3 is made up of 15 amino acids. CDR1 MNHNY and CDR2 SVGAGI come from the germline V gene (reference sequence). V gave up 2 bases and J gave up 0 bases, with 10 bases separating them. What was sequenced was PBMCs. This sequence was found in a woman aged 30 to 39 in good health and CMV-seronegative. The genes are TRBV6-6 and TRBJ1-2; D may be TRBD1 (6 bases). The chain's CDR3 is CASSYGTRANYGYTF. CDR3 bases: TGTGCCAGCAGTTACGGGACAAGAGCTAACTATGGCTACACCTTC.